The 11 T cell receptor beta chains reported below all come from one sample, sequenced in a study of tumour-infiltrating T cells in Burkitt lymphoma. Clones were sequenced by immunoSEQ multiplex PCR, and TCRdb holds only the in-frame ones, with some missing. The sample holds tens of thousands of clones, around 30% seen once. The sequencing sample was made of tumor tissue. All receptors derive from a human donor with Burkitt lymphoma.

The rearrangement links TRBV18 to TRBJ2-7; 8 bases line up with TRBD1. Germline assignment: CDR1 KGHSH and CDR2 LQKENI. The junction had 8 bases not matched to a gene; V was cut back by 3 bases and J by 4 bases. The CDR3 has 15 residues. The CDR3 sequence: CASSPGQGGAYEQYF. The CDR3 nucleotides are TGTGCCAGCTCACCCGGACAGGGAGGTGCGTACGAGCAGTACTTC.

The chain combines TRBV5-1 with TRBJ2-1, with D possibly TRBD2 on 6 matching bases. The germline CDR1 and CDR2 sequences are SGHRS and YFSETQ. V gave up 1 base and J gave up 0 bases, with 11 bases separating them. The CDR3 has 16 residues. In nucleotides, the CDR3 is TGCGCCAGCAGCTTGTGGACCGGGAGCTCCTACAATGAGCAGTTCTTC. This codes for CASSLWTGSSYNEQFF.

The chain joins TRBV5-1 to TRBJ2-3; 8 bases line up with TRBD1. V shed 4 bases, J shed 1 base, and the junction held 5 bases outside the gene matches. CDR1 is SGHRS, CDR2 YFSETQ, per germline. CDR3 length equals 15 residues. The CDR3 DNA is TGCGCCAGCAGCGGACCGGGACAGGGCACAGATACGCAGTATTTT. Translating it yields CASSGPGQGTDTQYF. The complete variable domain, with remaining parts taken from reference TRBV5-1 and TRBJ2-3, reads KAGVTQTPRYLIKTRGQQVTLSCSPISGHRSVSWYQQTPGQGLQFLFEYFSETQRNKGNFPGRFSGRQFSNSRSEMNVSTLELGDSALYLCASSGPGQGTDTQYFGPGTRLTVL.

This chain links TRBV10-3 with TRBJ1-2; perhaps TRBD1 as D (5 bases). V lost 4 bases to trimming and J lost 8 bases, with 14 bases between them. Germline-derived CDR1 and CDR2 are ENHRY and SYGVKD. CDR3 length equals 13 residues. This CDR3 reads CAISVLGVEGYTF. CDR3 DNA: TGTGCCATCAGTGTGCTGGGGGTTGAGGGCTACACCTTC.

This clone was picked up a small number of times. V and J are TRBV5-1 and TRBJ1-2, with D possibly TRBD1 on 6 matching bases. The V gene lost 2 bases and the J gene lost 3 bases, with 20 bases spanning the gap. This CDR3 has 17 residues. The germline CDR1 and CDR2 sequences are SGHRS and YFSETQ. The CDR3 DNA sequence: TGCGCCAGCAGCTTAGGAGTACTACAGGGAATTCACTATGGCTACACCTTC. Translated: CASSLGVLQGIHYGYTF.

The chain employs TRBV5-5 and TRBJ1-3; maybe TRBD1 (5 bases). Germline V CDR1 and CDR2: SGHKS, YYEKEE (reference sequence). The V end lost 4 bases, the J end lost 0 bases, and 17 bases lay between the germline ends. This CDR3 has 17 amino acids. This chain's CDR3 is CASSVFPGRDSGNTIYF. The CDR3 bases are TGTGCCAGCAGCGTTTTCCCGGGACGCGACTCTGGAAACACCATATATTTT. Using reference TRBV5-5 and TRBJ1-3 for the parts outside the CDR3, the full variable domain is DAGVTQSPTHLIKTRGQQVTLRCSPISGHKSVSWYQQVLGQGPQFIFQYYEKEERGRGNFPDRFSARQFPNYSSELNVNALLLGDSALYLCASSVFPGRDSGNTIYFGEGSWLTVV.

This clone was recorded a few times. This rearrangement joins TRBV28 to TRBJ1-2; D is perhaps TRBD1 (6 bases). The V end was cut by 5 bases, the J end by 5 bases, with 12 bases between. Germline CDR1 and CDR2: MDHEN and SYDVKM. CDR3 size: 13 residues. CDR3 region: CASSMTGPYGYTF. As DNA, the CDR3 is TGTGCCAGCAGTATGACAGGTCCTTATGGCTACACCTTC.

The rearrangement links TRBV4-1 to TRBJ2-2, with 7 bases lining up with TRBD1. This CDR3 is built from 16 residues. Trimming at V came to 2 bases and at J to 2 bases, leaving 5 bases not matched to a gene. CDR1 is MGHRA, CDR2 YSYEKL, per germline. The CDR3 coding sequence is TGCGCCAGCAGCCAACCGGGACAGAGTAACACCGGGGAGCTGTTTTTT. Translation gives CASSQPGQSNTGELFF.

CDR3 DNA sequence: TGTGCCAGCTCGACCGGGACAGGGGTTTCACCCCTCCACTTT. Protein: CASSTGTGVSPLHF. The gene calls are TRBV18 and TRBJ1-6; 10 bases map to TRBD1. The CDR3 spans 14 residues. Germline lookup yields CDR1 KGHSH and CDR2 LQKENI. V was clipped by 6 bases and J by 9 bases; unmatched bases: 5.

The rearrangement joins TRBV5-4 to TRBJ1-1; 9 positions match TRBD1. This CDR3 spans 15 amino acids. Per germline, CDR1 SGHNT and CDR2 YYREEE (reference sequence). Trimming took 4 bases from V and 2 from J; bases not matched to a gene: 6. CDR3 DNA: TGTGCCAGCAGCATTCTAACAGGGGGCAACACTGAAGCTTTCTTT. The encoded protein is CASSILTGGNTEAFF.

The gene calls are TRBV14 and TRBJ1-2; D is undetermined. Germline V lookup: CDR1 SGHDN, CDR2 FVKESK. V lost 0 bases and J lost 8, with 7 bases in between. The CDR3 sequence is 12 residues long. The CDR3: CASSQDRWGYTF. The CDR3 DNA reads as TGTGCCAGCAGCCAAGACAGATGGGGCTACACCTTC.